This note documents a single TCR beta chain sequence. This entry belongs to a study of CD8 T cells in ankylosing spondylitis. TCRdb reprocessed the 5' RACE reads with MiXCR, giving one entry per CDR3 protein. The data show approximately 350,000 distinct CDR3 sequences, 20% to 25% seen once. This CDR3 is 13 amino acids long. V shed 8 bases, J shed 8 bases, and the junction held 8 bases outside the gene matches. CDR1 is MNHEY, CDR2 SMNVEV, per germline (reference sequence). Sequences were obtained from blood, either unsorted or a sorted T cell fraction (not recorded which). This TCR came from a male donor with ankylosing spondylitis or in good health (not recorded which). The chain couples TRBV27 to TRBJ2-1; 8 positions match TRBD1. The CDR3 nucleotides read TGTGCCAGCCGGGACAGGCTTTTAGATGAGCAGTTCTTC. The encoded protein is CASRDRLLDEQFF.